Below are 4 T cell receptor beta chains sequenced from a single sample in a study of glioma-infiltrating T cells (dated by TCRdb to about 2016). Instrument used: Illumina MiSeq. The iRepertoire nested amplicon-rescue multiplex PCR (arm-PCR) platform was used to amplify TCR alpha and beta CDR3 regions from RNA. In-frame beta chains were kept once TCRdb had trimmed the public reads at Q25 with fastp and called clones with MiXCR. Here each entry gathers all rows of one CDR3 protein and keeps the most common genes and DNA. This sample gives approximately 190,000 distinct CDR3 sequences in total; 25% to 35% of them show up just once. 20% of the sample is taken by the ten largest. Sample: glioma tissue, nonneoplastic brain tissue, or PBMCs (not recorded which). Receptor source: a human donor with low-grade glioma or glioblastoma, undergoing nonglioma brain surgery, or in good health (not recorded which).

This clonotype was observed many times. The gene calls are TRBV7-2 and TRBJ2-4; a possible D gene is TRBD2 (6 bases). Deletions cut 5 bases from V and 5 bases from J, with 13 bases between. Germline values: CDR1 SGHTA, CDR2 FQGNSA. There are 14 residues in the CDR3. The CDR3 sequence is CASSPRWGENIQYF. CDR3 bases: TGTGCCAGCAGCCCGCGTTGGGGGGAAAACATTCAGTACTTC.

On this clonotype itself: This clone may be a read error of a much larger clone one base away. The rearrangement joins TRBV25-1 to TRBJ2-7; 7 bases match TRBD2. V trimming: 6 bases; J trimming: 3 bases; junction bases outside the gene matches: 11. CDR1 MGHDK and CDR2 SYGVNS come from the germline V gene. The CDR3 covers 15 residues. CDR3 nucleotide sequence: TGTGCCAGCAGCCGAACTAGCGAGAGGAGCTACGAGCAGTACTTC. Translated: CASSRTSERSYEQYF.

This clonotype occurred many times. The V and J genes are TRBV12-3 or TRBV12-4 and TRBJ2-1; TRBD2 matches 8 bases. V trimming: 0 bases; J trimming: 7 bases; junction bases outside the gene matches: 2. CDR3 length: 14 residues. The CDR3 DNA is TGTGCCAGCAGTTTAGCGCGCGGGGGGAATGAGCAGTTCTTC. Translated: CASSLARGGNEQFF.

This clonotype was seen at least ten times. This sequence joins TRBV6-6 and TRBJ2-5; 8 bases map to TRBD1. V was clipped by 2 bases and J by 5 bases; unmatched bases: 7. CDR3 length equals 15 residues. CDR1 is MNHNY, CDR2 SVGAGI, per germline (reference sequence). The CDR3, as DNA: TGTGCCAGCAGTTACCTCAGGGGGCTGTATGAGACCCAGTACTTC. It translates to CASSYLRGLYETQYF.